A selection of T cell receptor beta chains follows, all from one sample in a study of cytomegalovirus exposure and HLA in healthy donors. Generated by immunoSEQ multiplex PCR, the TCRdb table keeps only in-frame clones and is missing some. The repertoire holds some 120,000 clones, more than 80% seen once, with 1% in the top ten. Sequenced input: PBMCs. These receptors all come from a man in his forties in good health and CMV-seronegative. Each CDR3 is given with its conserved first and last residue. A D gene is named only where the DNA matches it firmly. Rows may omit the clone size; those that give it use once, few, many or a size class.

>TRBJ2-2|-|TRBV7-9|-
TGTCCCAGCAGCCAGAACACCGGGGAGCTGTTTTTT
CPSSQNTGELFF
>TRBJ1-4|-|TRBV11-3|-
TGTGCCAGCAGCACACTAGACCGCGCCCGCACCCTAGAAAAACTGTTTTTT
CASSTLDRARTLEKLFF
>TRBJ1-5|-|TRBV7-6|-
TGTGCCAGCAGCTTAGTCTCGGGAAGCAATCAGCCCCAGCATTTT
CASSLVSGSNQPQHF
>TRBJ1-2|-|TRBV6-5|-
TGTGCCAGCAGTCGTCAGGGCTCGGCGTACTATGGCTACACCTTC
CASSRQGSAYYGYTF
>TRBJ2-7|-|TRBV11-2|-
TGTGCCAGCAGCTTAGTCTGGGACACCAAATCCTACGAGCAGTACTTC
CASSLVWDTKSYEQYF
>TRBJ2-1|TRBD2|TRBV5-1|-
TGCGCCAGCAGCTTGATAGCGGGAGAGCAGTTCTTC
CASSLIAGEQFF
>TRBJ2-1|TRBD2|TRBV13|-
TGTGCCAGCAGCCTTTTCGGGACTAGCGGGAGGGGTGAGCAGTTCTTC
CASSLFGTSGRGEQFF
>TRBJ1-5|-|TRBV28|-
TGTGCCAGCACCGTTGCCGACAGAGATCAGCCCCAGCATTTT
CASTVADRDQPQHF
>TRBJ2-5|-|TRBV12-5|-
TGTGCTAGTGGCCCTGGAGTCCAAGAGACCCAGTACTTC
CASGPGVQETQYF
>TRBJ2-1|-|TRBV4-2|-
TGTGCCAGCAGCCAAGAGTTGGAAGGCGGTAGGGAGCAGTTCTTC
CASSQELEGGREQFF
>TRBJ2-1|TRBD2|TRBV28|-
TGTGCCACTGGGACTAGCGGGAGAAGGAATGAGCAGTTCTTC
CATGTSGRRNEQFF
>TRBJ1-2|-|TRBV6-1|-
TGTGCCAGCAGCCAGGGGCGCTACACCTTC
CASSQGRYTF
>TRBJ1-4|-|TRBV6-1|-
TGTGCCAGCAGTGAATCGTTCGGGTCGGCCTCGAGGAATGAAAAACTGTTTTTT
CASSESFGSASRNEKLFF
>TRBJ2-6|-|TRBV10-3|-
TGTGCCATCAGTGAGTATCCTGACAGCCACTCTGGGGCCAACGTCCTGACTTTC
CAISEYPDSHSGANVLTF
>TRBJ2-2|TRBD2|TRBV28|-
TGTGCCAGCAGTTTACCCCCGGCTAGCGGGCCACCCAACACCGGGGAGCTGTTTTTT
CASSLPPASGPPNTGELFF
>TRBJ2-7|-|TRBV4-2|-
TGTGCCAGCAGCCAAGGGGCACAGGGAACTGAGGACGAGCAGTACTTC
CASSQGAQGTEDEQYF
>TRBJ2-7|TRBD2|TRBV5-1|few
TGCGCCAGCAGCTTGGGACTAGCGGGAGTCTACGAGCAGTACTTC
CASSLGLAGVYEQYF
>TRBJ2-1|TRBD1|TRBV2|-
TGTGCCAGCAGTGAAAAGGGGGCAGGGTGGAATGAGCAGTTCTTC
CASSEKGAGWNEQFF
>TRBJ2-7|-|TRBV5-5|-
TGTGCCAGCAGCTTGGGTATGGGGCCCTACGAGCAGTACTTC
CASSLGMGPYEQYF
>TRBJ2-7|TRBD1|TRBV11-2|once
TGTGCCAGCAGCTTCTGGGCAGGGGGCAAGTTGGAGCAGTACTTC
CASSFWAGGKLEQYF
>TRBJ2-3|TRBD1|TRBV10-1|once
TGCGCCAGCAGTGAGGGACAGGCCATCACAGATACGCAGTATTTT
CASSEGQAITDTQYF
>TRBJ2-7|TRBD2|TRBV7-2|few
TGTGCCAGCAGCCCCGCGGGGGGGCCTGTGTACGAGCAGTACTTC
CASSPAGGPVYEQYF
>TRBJ2-3|TRBD1|TRBV11-3|-
TGTGCCAGCAGCCCTGGGACAGGGAACACAGATACGCAGTATTTT
CASSPGTGNTDTQYF
>TRBJ2-7|-|TRBV18|-
TGTGCCAGCTCACCCCGGACAGAGGACGAGCAGTACTTC
CASSPRTEDEQYF
>TRBJ2-3|-|TRBV7-2|-
TGTGCCAGCAGCTTAGCCCCAGGGAGCACAGATACGCAGTATTTT
CASSLAPGSTDTQYF
>TRBJ2-3|-|TRBV7-3|-
TGTGCCAGCAGCTCTCCCCCGAGCGGAGATACGCAGTATTTT
CASSSPPSGDTQYF
>TRBJ2-1|TRBD2|TRBV9|-
TGTGCCAGCACCGGACTAGGCCCCTACAATGAGCAGTTCTTC
CASTGLGPYNEQFF
>TRBJ1-2|-|TRBV19|-
TGTGCCAGTAGACGGGACATCTATGGCTACACCTTC
CASRRDIYGYTF
>TRBJ1-1|TRBD1|TRBV7-8|-
TGTGCCAGCAGCACCCCGACAGGGGGCCCCGGGAGCACTGAAGCTTTCTTT
CASSTPTGGPGSTEAFF
>TRBJ2-2|TRBD2|TRBV7-3|-
TGTGCCAGCAGCGTTAGCGGGAGCGCCGGGGAGCTGTTTTTT
CASSVSGSAGELFF
>TRBJ2-1|TRBD2|TRBV5-4|-
TGTGCCAGCAGCTTGGGGGGCCTGAGCGGGGAGAATTACAATGAGCAGTTCTTC
CASSLGGLSGENYNEQFF
>TRBJ2-1|-|TRBV7-9|-
TGTGCCAGCAGCTTGATGGAGAATGAGCAGTTCTTC
CASSLMENEQFF
>TRBJ1-6|TRBD1|TRBV7-9|-
TGTGCCAGCAGCATACCGACAGGGGGAATGCATGGCTATAATTCACCCCTCCACTTT
CASSIPTGGMHGYNSPLHF
>TRBJ2-5|-|TRBV28|-
TGTGCCAGCAGTTTAGGACAGCCACAAGAGACCCAGTACTTC
CASSLGQPQETQYF
>TRBJ2-7|-|TRBV29-1|-
TGCAGCGTTCTGGTGAGCGTCGAGCAGTACTTC
CSVLVSVEQYF
>TRBJ1-4|-|TRBV4-1|-
TGCGCCAGCAGCCAACCTAGGAGGGGGACTAGAGAAAAACTGTTTTTT
CASSQPRRGTREKLFF
>TRBJ1-6|TRBD1|TRBV7-8|-
TGTGCCAGCAGCTTTGACAGGGGGTTTGACTATAATTCACCCCTCCACTTT
CASSFDRGFDYNSPLHF
>TRBJ1-2|TRBD1|TRBV25-1|-
TGTGCCAGCAGTGACCACAGGGGGCTCGGCGACGGCTACACCTTC
CASSDHRGLGDGYTF
>TRBJ2-2|-|TRBV15|-
TGTGCCACCAGCAGACCAGGACTCCTGAACACCGGGGAGCTGTTTTTT
CATSRPGLLNTGELFF
>TRBJ1-2|TRBD1|TRBV28|-
TGTGCCAGCAAGTGGCAGGGGGTAAACTATGGCTACACCTTC
CASKWQGVNYGYTF
>TRBJ1-5|-|TRBV19|-
TGTGCCAGTAGTGTCCGACAGGTCAATCAGCCCCAGCATTTT
CASSVRQVNQPQHF
>TRBJ2-7|-|TRBV28|once
TGTGCCAGCAGTACGCAGGGTTTAGGCGGCTACGAGCAGTACTTC
CASSTQGLGGYEQYF
>TRBJ1-4|TRBD1|TRBV19|-
TGTGCCAGTAAGGACAGGGGGGATGCAACTAATGAAAAACTGTTTTTT
CASKDRGDATNEKLFF
>TRBJ2-1|-|TRBV5-1|-
TGCGCCAGCAGCCCAGCAGGGCAGGCCGGGGGCAATGAGCAGTTCTTC
CASSPAGQAGGNEQFF
>TRBJ1-1|-|TRBV5-4|-
TGTGCCAGCAGCGGAGGAAAATGGGGCACTGAAGCTTTCTTT
CASSGGKWGTEAFF
>TRBJ2-1|TRBD2|TRBV5-1|-
TGCGCCAGCAGCTTGGTGGGGACTAGCTCCTACAATGAGCAGTTCTTC
CASSLVGTSSYNEQFF
>TRBJ2-6|-|TRBV5-1|once
TGCGCCAGCAGCAGATGGGGACAATCTACTGGGGCCAACGTCCTGACTTTC
CASSRWGQSTGANVLTF
>TRBJ1-1|TRBD1|TRBV28|once
TGTGCCAGCAGTTCCACCGGGACAGGCTACACTGAAGCTTTCTTT
CASSSTGTGYTEAFF
>TRBJ1-1|TRBD1|TRBV28|-
TGTGCCAGCAGTCCACAGGGGGCTGAAGCTTTCTTT
CASSPQGAEAFF
>TRBJ2-3|TRBD2|TRBV19|-
TGTGCCAGTACCCTTCTAGCGGGAGGACTCACAGATACGCAGTATTTT
CASTLLAGGLTDTQYF
>TRBJ2-2|TRBD2|TRBV18|-
TGTGCCAGCTCACCCCAAAGCGGGGGAAACACCGGGGAGCTGTTTTTT
CASSPQSGGNTGELFF
>TRBJ2-5|TRBD2|TRBV27|-
TGTGCCAGCAGTCCGCACTCCCCCGGGACTAGCTTAGGGGCGGAGACCCAGTACTTC
CASSPHSPGTSLGAETQYF